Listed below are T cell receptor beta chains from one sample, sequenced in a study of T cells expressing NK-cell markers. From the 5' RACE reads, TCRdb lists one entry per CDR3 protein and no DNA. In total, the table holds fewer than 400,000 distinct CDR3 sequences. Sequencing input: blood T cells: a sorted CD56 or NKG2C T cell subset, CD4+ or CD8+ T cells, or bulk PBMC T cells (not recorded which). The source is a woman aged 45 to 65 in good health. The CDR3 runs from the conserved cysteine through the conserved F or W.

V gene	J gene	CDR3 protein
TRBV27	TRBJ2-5	CASSLTGRGETQYF
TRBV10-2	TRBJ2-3	CASSDPLAHTDTQYF
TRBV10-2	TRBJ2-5	CASSENKLAGGQETQYF
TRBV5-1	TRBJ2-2	CASSSLGASGTNTGELFF
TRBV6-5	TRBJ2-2	CASSYFVGATGELFF
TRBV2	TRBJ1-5	CASRIVISQPQHF
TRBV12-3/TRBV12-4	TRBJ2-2	CASTGGQGRGGELFF
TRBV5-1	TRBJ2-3	CASSLAGKNTDTQYF
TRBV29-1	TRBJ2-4	CSVADLRDIQYF
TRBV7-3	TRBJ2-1	CASSLTQLAGYNEQFF
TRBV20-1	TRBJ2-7	CSARAQGGEQYF
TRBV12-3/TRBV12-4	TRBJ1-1	CASSSSDRVPEAFF
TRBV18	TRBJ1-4	CASLQGLNEKLFF
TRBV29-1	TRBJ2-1	CSGTVRHNEQFF
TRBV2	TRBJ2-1	CASSVGGVHYNEQFF
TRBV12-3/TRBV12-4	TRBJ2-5	CASSRETSPGETQYF
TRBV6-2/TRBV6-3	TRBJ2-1	CASSFPLAGGTNNEQFF
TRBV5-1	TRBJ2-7	CASSSRLERYEQYF
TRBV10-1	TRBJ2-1	CASSPGTSGRAGNEQFF
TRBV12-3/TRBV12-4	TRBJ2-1	CASSQRQGTDEQFF
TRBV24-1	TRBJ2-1	CATEASRNNEQFF
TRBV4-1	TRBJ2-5	CASSQVQAGIETQYF
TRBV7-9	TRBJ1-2	CASSSTHRGDYGYTF
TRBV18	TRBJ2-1	CASSPPEYTDEQFF
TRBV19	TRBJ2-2	CASRGGLRGPNTGELFF
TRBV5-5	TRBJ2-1	CASSFTWEQFF
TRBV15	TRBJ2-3	CATSRDGSGSYTQYF
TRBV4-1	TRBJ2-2	CASSQELGVWTGELFF
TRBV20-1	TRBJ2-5	CSARTPFRGGETQYF
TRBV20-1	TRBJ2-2	CSARDRAGTGELFF
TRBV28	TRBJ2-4	CASVGDTNIQYF
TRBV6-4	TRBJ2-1	CASRKELSGDEQFF
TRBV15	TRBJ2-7	CATSRTSLAYEQYF
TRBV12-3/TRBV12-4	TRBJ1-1	CASSQMAGGTEAFF
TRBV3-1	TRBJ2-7	CASSQTSGSNEQYF
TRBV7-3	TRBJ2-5	CASSLSPAPGQETQYF
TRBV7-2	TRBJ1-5	CASSFLGGNQPQHF
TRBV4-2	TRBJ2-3	CASSQVLGPRSGNTQYF
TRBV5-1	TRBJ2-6	CASSSGTGLSGANVLTF
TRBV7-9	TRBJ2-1	CASSLTAGGPHEQFF
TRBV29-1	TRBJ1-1	CSVEGRGHPMNTEAFF
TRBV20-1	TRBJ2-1	CSYEKGNEQFF
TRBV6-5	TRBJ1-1	CASSYPQKGVGTEAFF
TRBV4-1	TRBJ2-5	CASSLEGGRETQYF
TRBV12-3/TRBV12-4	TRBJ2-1	CASSGIAGGPSEQFF
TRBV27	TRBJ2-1	CASIPVGERFF
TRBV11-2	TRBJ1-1	CASSFSGPVNTEAFF
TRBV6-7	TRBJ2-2	CASSYYNLRTSGSSKRGGELFF
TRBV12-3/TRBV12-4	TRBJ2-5	CASSFGGPETQYF
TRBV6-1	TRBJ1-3	CASSPGPVSGNTIYF
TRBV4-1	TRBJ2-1	CASSQDPSVIVNEQFF
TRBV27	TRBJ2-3	CASSREPNPDTQYF
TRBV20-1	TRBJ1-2	CSARGGTGLFGYTF
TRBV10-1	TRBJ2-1	CASINWSCNEQFF
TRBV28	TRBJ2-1	CASSPGTGAYNEQFF
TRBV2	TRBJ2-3	CASGREGGTDTQYF
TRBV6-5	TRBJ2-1	CASSYTEPGLRIYNEQFF
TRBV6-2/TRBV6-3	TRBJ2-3	CASRSNRDITSTDTQYF
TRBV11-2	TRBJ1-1	CASSILTGNTEAFF
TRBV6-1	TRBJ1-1	CASRPRGQMNTEAFF